This T cell receptor (beta chain) emerged from a study of patients and donors after allogeneic stem cell transplantation. TCRdb processed the RT-PCR reads anew with MiXCR; each CDR3 protein has one entry. The sample shows approximately 170,000 distinct CDR3 sequences, 24% of them seen only once. The CDR3 consists of 15 residues. V was shortened by 4 bases and J by 3 bases, with 17 bases between the two germline ends. Germline-derived CDR1 and CDR2 are SGHRS and YFSETQ. This clonotype has just a few counts. Sequenced material: blood, either unsorted or a sorted T cell fraction (not recorded which). The clonotype was recovered from a human donor who was either an allogeneic HSCT recipient or a stem cell or donor lymphocyte infusion donor (not recorded which). It is not recorded whose cells these are; they may come from a transplant donor. The J gene is TRBJ2-7, the V gene TRBV5-1, with D perhaps TRBD2 (6 bases). CDR3 in DNA: TGCGCCAGCAGCCTCCGGGACTCGGGGAACTACGAGCAGTACTTC. Translation: CASSLRDSGNYEQYF.